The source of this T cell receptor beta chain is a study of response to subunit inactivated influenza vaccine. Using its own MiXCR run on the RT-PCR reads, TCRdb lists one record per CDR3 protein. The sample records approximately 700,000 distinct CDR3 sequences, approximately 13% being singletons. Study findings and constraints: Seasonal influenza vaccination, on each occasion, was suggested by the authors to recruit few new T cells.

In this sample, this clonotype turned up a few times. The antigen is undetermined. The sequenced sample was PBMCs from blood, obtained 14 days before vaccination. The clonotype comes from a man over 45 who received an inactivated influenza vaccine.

The DNA for the CDR3 is TGTGCCAGCACCGCAGGCGGCGGGAGGAAGAATGAGCAGTTCTTC. The encoded protein is CASTAGGGRKNEQFF. The chain has TRBV9 and TRBJ2-1; 8 bases align to TRBD2. This CDR3 is built from 15 residues. The V gene's germline CDR1 is SGDLS and CDR2 YYNGEE. The ends lost 6 bases at V and 7 bases at J; junction bases unmatched: 12.